Following are 9 T cell receptor beta chains from one sample sequenced in a study of hypomethylating agent response in myelodysplastic syndrome. Measured with immunoSEQ multiplex PCR; TCRdb has only the in-frame clones, and not every one. The table lists about 3,500 clones, approximately 78% of them singletons. The sequenced sample was bone marrow, obtained before or after starting hypomethylating agent treatment for myelodysplastic syndrome (not recorded which). The receptors derive from a human donor with myelodysplastic syndrome.

The sample holds one count of this clone. This CDR3 is CASSLQGDRPQKTQYF. CDR3 sequence (DNA): TGCGCCAGCAGCCTTCAGGGGGATCGGCCGCAAAAGACCCAGTACTTC. The V call is TRBV4-1, the J call TRBJ2-5; 7 nucleotides agree with TRBD1. V lost 4 bases to trimming and J lost 6 bases; unmatched junction nucleotides: 14. The germline gives CDR1 MGHRA, CDR2 YSYEKL. The CDR3 runs 16 residues.

The rearrangement uses TRBV14 and TRBJ2-5; D ambiguous. Germline-derived CDR1 and CDR2 are SGHDN and FVKESK. This CDR3 region has 16 residues. The V gene lost 0 bases and the J gene lost 5 bases, with 16 bases spanning the gap. CDR3 region: CASSQDVYGGLETQYF. The CDR3 region has the DNA TGTGCCAGCAGCCAAGATGTCTATGGCGGATTGGAGACCCAGTACTTC.

The chain couples TRBV4-2 to TRBJ2-1, with TRBD1 identical over 7 bases. Germline CDR1 LGHNA, CDR2 YNFKEQ. CDR3 length: 15 residues. V shed 4 bases and J 5 bases; nucleotides not matched to a gene: 8. The CDR3 protein is CASSPKAQGDNEQFF. Here the CDR3 DNA reads TGTGCCAGCAGCCCAAAGGCGCAGGGGGACAATGAGCAGTTCTTC.

V is TRBV7-6 and J is TRBJ2-7, with D possibly TRBD2 on 6 matching bases. Trimming took off 6 bases at V and 3 bases at J, with 12 bases between the two ends. CDR1 is SGHVS and CDR2 is FNYEAQ in the germline V gene. The CDR3 has 13 residues. CDR3 sequence (DNA): TGTGCCAGCAGTCAAGCGGGTCGCTACGAGCAGTACTTC. This translates into CASSQAGRYEQYF.

The chain carries TRBV30 and TRBJ1-1; a weak D match, TRBD1 (5 bases). Trimming shortened V by 4 bases and J by 3 bases, and 9 bases separated the two germline ends. The germline V gene has CDR1 GTSNPN and CDR2 SVGIG (reference sequence). This CDR3 contains 12 residues. The CDR3 reads CAWIQGYTEAFF. CDR3 coding DNA: TGTGCCTGGATTCAGGGTTACACTGAAGCTTTCTTT.

The chain combines TRBV12-5 with TRBJ1-5; D is unresolved. Germline CDR1 reads LGHNT; CDR2 reads FRNRAP. The CDR3 runs 15 residues. Trimming stripped 6 bases from V and 0 bases from J, with 12 bases between. CDR3 amino acids: CASGLTENSNQPQHF. CDR3 coding DNA: TGTGCTAGTGGCCTCACCGAAAATAGCAATCAGCCCCAGCATTTT.

CDR3 coding DNA: TGTGCCAGCAGCCTGGACAGGTTTCCAGGGACCCAGTACTTC. It yields the protein CASSLDRFPGTQYF. The V and J genes are TRBV5-6 and TRBJ2-5; 7 bases are a match to TRBD1. Germline V CDR1 and CDR2: SGHDT, YYEEEE. With V trimmed by 4 bases and J by 7 bases, 10 bases remained unmatched. This CDR3 spans 14 amino acids.

The chain carries TRBV6-5 and TRBJ1-5; D not resolved. CDR1 and CDR2 (germline): MNHEY, SVGAGI. V lost 0 bases and J lost 2, with 8 bases in between. This CDR3 region has 15 residues. CDR3 in DNA: TGTGCCAGCAGTTACTCCCGTCGTGGCAATCAGCCCCAGCATTTT. This encodes CASSYSRRGNQPQHF.

This sequence joins TRBV2 and TRBJ2-5; 9 nucleotides agree with TRBD2. CDR3 length: 15 residues. V lost 3 bases and J lost 6; bases outside the gene matches: 8. The germline V gene encodes CDR1 SNHLY and CDR2 FYNNEI. The CDR3 region is CASSESSGGQKTQYF. CDR3 nucleotides: TGTGCCAGCAGTGAGTCCAGCGGGGGGCAAAAGACCCAGTACTTC.